What follows are 25 T cell receptor beta chains derived from one specimen sequenced in a study of shared clonotypes between healthy human individuals. Sequenced by immunoSEQ multiplex PCR; TCRdb stores in-frame clones only, minus some. Of under 1,100,000 clones listed, under 80% are singletons. Sequences were obtained from memory CD4+ T cells sorted from blood. Subset noted: CD45RA-negative fraction. These receptors originate from a man younger than 35 in good health.

This clone turned up a few times. V usage is TRBV12-5 and J usage is TRBJ2-2; D not certain. CDR1 and CDR2 (germline): LGHNT, FRNRAP. V lost 1 base and J lost 11, with 8 bases in between. The CDR3 sequence is 12 residues long. DNA for the CDR3: TGTGCTAGTGGTTTGGGCATGTTCGAGCTGTTTTTT. This encodes CASGLGMFELFF.

The chain joins TRBV2 to TRBJ1-1, with 9 bases identical to TRBD1. Germline assignment: CDR1 SNHLY and CDR2 FYNNEI. The CDR3 runs 16 residues. V lost 6 bases, J lost 0 bases, and 8 bases stayed unmatched. The CDR3 is CASRQGGTGMNTEAFF. CDR3 DNA: TGTGCCAGCAGACAAGGTGGGACAGGGATGAACACTGAAGCTTTCTTT.

V and J are TRBV19 and TRBJ2-1; D uncertain. With 10 bases removed from V and 6 bases from J, the gap between germline ends came to 7 bases. This CDR3 comprises 10 residues. Per the germline V gene, CDR1 is LNHDA and CDR2 is SQIVND (reference sequence). The CDR3 loop reads CATKFNEQFF. The CDR3 coding sequence is TGTGCCACTAAGTTCAATGAGCAGTTCTTC.

J is TRBJ1-4 and V is TRBV14; weak D call: TRBD1 (5 bases). The CDR3 is made up of 14 amino acids. Germline V gene data show CDR1 as SGHDN and CDR2 as FVKESK. V was shortened by 1 base and J by 5 bases, with 8 bases between the two germline ends. CDR3 bases: TGTGCCAGCAGCCAAGTAAGACAGAATGAAAAACTGTTTTTT. Amino acid sequence: CASSQVRQNEKLFF.

The CDR3 reads CASSFQRGSYNEQFF. The CDR3 DNA follows: TGTGCCAGCAGCTTCCAGCGGGGGAGTTACAATGAGCAGTTCTTC. The genes are TRBV5-5 and TRBJ2-1; 8 positions agree with TRBD2. J lost 4 bases, V lost 2 bases, and 5 bases had no gene match. The CDR3 covers 15 residues. Germline V gene lookup returns CDR1 SGHKS and CDR2 YYEKEE (reference sequence).

Points on this clone: Other DNA variants within this sample encode the same CDR3. The J gene is TRBJ1-4, the V gene TRBV2, with D possibly matching TRBD1 (6 bases). Germline CDR1 and CDR2: SNHLY and FYNNEI. CDR3 size: 14 residues. Trimming removed 5 bases from V and 8 bases from J, with 15 bases in between. This CDR3 is CASSPTGFNEKLFF. CDR3 sequence (DNA): TGTGCCAGCAGTCCTACAGGGTTCAACGAAAAACTGTTTTTT.

This chain joins TRBV19 and TRBJ2-2, with D possibly being TRBD2 (6 bases). Germline assignment: CDR1 LNHDA and CDR2 SQIVND (reference sequence). Deletions cut 1 base from V and 6 bases from J, with 12 bases between. The CDR3 consists of 15 residues. As DNA, the CDR3 is TGTGCCAGTAGTATAGGAGAACTAGCTTCCGGGGAGCTGTTTTTT. Amino acids: CASSIGELASGELFF.

The V and J genes are TRBV13 and TRBJ1-4, with TRBD1 identical over 7 bases. The CDR3 runs 14 residues. J was trimmed by 5 bases and V by 7 bases; bases with no gene match: 7. CDR1 PRHDT and CDR2 FYEKMQ come from the germline V gene (reference sequence). The CDR3 DNA sequence: TGTGCCAGCAACCGAGAGGGACAGAATGAAAAACTGTTTTTT. This gives the protein CASNREGQNEKLFF.

This clone was seen more than once but under ten times. This chain links TRBV5-1 with TRBJ2-7; D gene ambiguous. The germline V and J ends were trimmed by 0 bases and 7 bases, with 14 bases remaining between them. Germline-derived CDR1 and CDR2 are SGHRS and YFSETQ. The length of the CDR3 is 14 residues. The CDR3 reads CASSLGRTMGEQYF. The DNA for the CDR3 is TGCGCCAGCAGCTTGGGAAGGACCATGGGAGAGCAGTACTTC.

V usage is TRBV30 and J usage is TRBJ2-1; 7 bases align to TRBD2. Losses at the gene ends were 7 bases for V and 8 bases for J; bases not matched to a gene: 5. This CDR3 spans 11 amino acids. The germline gives CDR1 GTSNPN, CDR2 SVGIG (reference sequence). The CDR3 is CALGLLHEQFF. The CDR3 DNA is TGTGCCTTGGGACTACTGCATGAGCAGTTCTTC.

The V call is TRBV18, the J call TRBJ1-4; D perhaps matches TRBD1 (5 bases). Trimming shortened V by 2 bases and J by 0 bases, and 10 bases separated the two germline ends. The CDR3 runs to 16 residues. Per germline, CDR1 KGHSH and CDR2 LQKENI. The CDR3 DNA follows: TGTGCCAGCTCACCAGGGGCTCCAACAACTAATGAAAAACTGTTTTTT. Its translation: CASSPGAPTTNEKLFF. Together with reference TRBV18 and TRBJ1-4, the CDR3 gives the full variable domain: NAGVMQNPRHLVRRRGQEARLRCSPMKGHSHVYWYRQLPEEGLKFMVYLQKENIIDESGMPKERFSAEFPKEGPSILRIQQVVRGDSAAYFCASSPGAPTTNEKLFFGSGTQLSVL.

The chain is built from TRBV5-3 and TRBJ2-1, with D perhaps assigned TRBD1 or TRBD2 (6 bases each). TRBV5-3 qualifies as an ORF whose function is uncertain. Deletions cut 3 bases from V and 8 bases from J, with 15 bases between. The CDR3 is made up of 14 amino acids. DNA for the CDR3: TGTGCCAGAAGCTCTGGCTCGGGGGCCGATGAGCAGTTCTTC. It codes for CARSSGSGADEQFF.

About this clone: Distinct nucleotide sequences in the sample also encode this CDR3. The chain is built from TRBV10-3 and TRBJ1-5, with 8 bases fitting TRBD1. CDR3 length: 15 residues. CDR1 and CDR2 (germline): ENHRY, SYGVKD. With 4 bases clipped from V and 2 bases from J, the junction kept 4 bases outside the gene matches. The CDR3 sequence: CAISADRAGNQPQHF. DNA for the CDR3: TGTGCCATCAGTGCGGACAGGGCGGGCAATCAGCCCCAGCATTTT.

The genes are TRBV2 and TRBJ1-5; D possibly corresponds to TRBD1 (5 bases). V lost 9 bases to trimming and J lost 4 bases, with 19 bases between them. CDR1 and CDR2 (germline): SNHLY, FYNNEI. The CDR3 is 15 residues long. The CDR3 sequence: CASQPRQGLNQPQHF. CDR3 coding DNA: TGTGCCAGTCAACCCAGGCAGGGACTAAATCAGCCCCAGCATTTT.

The chain employs TRBV4-3 and TRBJ2-5; tentatively, D is TRBD1 or TRBD2 (5 bases each). TRBJ2-7 matches the DNA end more closely, so the J call is doubtful. Germline V gene data show CDR1 as LGHNA and CDR2 as YSLEER. The CDR3 is 16 residues long. The CDR3 region is CASSQDLTGRIYEQYF. The CDR3, as DNA: TGCGCCAGCAGCCAAGATCTTACGGGACGAATCTACGAGCAGTACTTC.

The rearrangement links TRBV19 to TRBJ1-6; D perhaps matches TRBD1 (5 bases). Between the trimmed V and J ends, which lost 5 bases and 12 bases, there was a span of 17 bases. The CDR3 contains 14 residues. CDR1 and CDR2 from the germline V gene are LNHDA and SQIVND (reference sequence). This CDR3 is CASSSQSGSGPLHF. For the CDR3, the DNA is TGTGCCAGTAGTTCACAATCAGGGTCCGGACCCCTCCACTTT.

The chain couples TRBV7-8 to TRBJ2-7; 11 nucleotides match TRBD2. The J segment lost 3 bases and the V segment lost 6 bases, leaving 7 bases of the junction unmatched. Germline lookup yields CDR1 SGHVS and CDR2 FQNEAQ. The CDR3 extends over 15 amino acids. CDR3 bases: TGTGCCAGCAGGTCGACTAGCGGGATGATCTACGAGCAGTACTTC. Translated, it gives CASRSTSGMIYEQYF. The whole variable domain, remainder taken from reference TRBV7-8 and TRBJ2-7, is GAGVSQSPRYKVAKRGQDVALRCDPISGHVSLFWYQQALGQGPEFLTYFQNEAQLDKSGLPSDRFFAERPEGSVSTLKIQRTQQEDSAVYLCASRSTSGMIYEQYFGPGTRLTVT.

In this sample, this clone turned up once. The chain links TRBV6-1 to TRBJ2-5; 12 bases map to TRBD2. Trimming at V came to 7 bases and at J to 4 bases, leaving 7 bases not matched to a gene. Germline assignment: CDR1 MNHNS and CDR2 SASEGT. The CDR3 has 15 residues. The CDR3 loop reads CASITSGRLGETQYF. The CDR3 region has the DNA TGTGCCAGCATAACTAGCGGGAGGTTAGGAGAGACCCAGTACTTC.

Here the CDR3 DNA reads TGTGCCAGCAGCTTACCGACACCGCCCTATGGCTACACCTTC. Amino acid sequence: CASSLPTPPYGYTF. The chain recombines TRBV7-9 with TRBJ1-2; no reliable D call. Germline loops: CDR1 SEHNR, CDR2 FQNEAQ (reference sequence). V lost 2 bases to trimming and J lost 4 bases, with 11 bases between them. CDR3 length: 14 amino acids. The variable domain in full, with the rest retrieved from reference TRBV7-9 and TRBJ1-2, is DTGVSQNPRHKITKRGQNVTFRCDPISEHNRLYWYRQTLGQGPEFLTYFQNEAQLEKSRLLSDRFSAERPKGSFSTLEIQRTEQGDSAMYLCASSLPTPPYGYTFGSGTRLTVV.

V and J are TRBV28 and TRBJ2-5, with TRBD1 matching over 9 bases. V dropped 5 bases and J dropped 7; count of bases not matched to a gene: 11. Per germline, CDR1 MDHEN and CDR2 SYDVKM. The CDR3 runs to 15 residues. The CDR3 sequence: CASSTSTGGLGTQYF. In nucleotides, the CDR3 is TGTGCCAGCAGTACATCTACAGGGGGCTTGGGGACCCAGTACTTC.

The chain is built from TRBV6-5 and TRBJ1-5, with 9 bases identical to TRBD1. Germline assignment: CDR1 MNHEY and CDR2 SVGAGI. CDR3 length: 16 amino acids. V lost 4 bases and J lost 1; bases outside the gene matches: 5. In DNA form, the CDR3 reads TGTGCCAGCAGTTTCGGGACAGGGAGAAGCAATCAGCCCCAGCATTTT. Its translation is CASSFGTGRSNQPQHF.

As for this clone: A much larger clone differs from this one at a single base, so this may be a read error. V is TRBV9 and J is TRBJ1-1; D perhaps matches TRBD1 (5 bases). The germline gives CDR1 SGDLS, CDR2 YYNGEE. V shed 0 bases and J shed 4 bases, with 7 bases lying between them. The CDR3 extends over 13 amino acids. The CDR3 sequence is CASSVGGSTEAFF. The DNA of the CDR3 is TGTGCCAGCAGCGTAGGGGGGAGCACTGAAGCTTTCTTT.

This clone has more than one count but fewer than ten. The chain recombines TRBV5-4 with TRBJ1-4; D remains unclear. This CDR3 is built from 13 residues. Germline CDR1 SGHNT, CDR2 YYREEE (reference sequence). Trimming left V 0 bases short and J 3 bases short, with 3 bases between. The CDR3 here is CASSLGANEKLFF. CDR3 bases: TGTGCCAGCAGCTTGGGTGCTAATGAAAAACTGTTTTTT.

This chain joins TRBV4-2 and TRBJ2-1; 8 nucleotides match TRBD2. V lost 1 base and J lost 0; bases outside the gene matches: 5. The CDR3 is made up of 17 amino acids. The germline gives CDR1 LGHNA, CDR2 YNFKEQ. In nucleotides, the CDR3 is TGTGCCAGCAGCCAAGGGACTAGCCAACGCTCCTACAATGAGCAGTTCTTC. As protein: CASSQGTSQRSYNEQFF.

This chain links TRBV5-1 with TRBJ2-3; tentative D call: TRBD2 (5 bases). The CDR3 consists of 16 residues. CDR1 is SGHRS, CDR2 YFSETQ, per germline. Trimming cost V 5 bases and J 0 bases, with 16 bases left between them. The CDR3 is CASSPPSKLSTDTQYF. DNA for the CDR3: TGCGCCAGCAGTCCCCCTAGCAAACTCAGCACAGATACGCAGTATTTT.